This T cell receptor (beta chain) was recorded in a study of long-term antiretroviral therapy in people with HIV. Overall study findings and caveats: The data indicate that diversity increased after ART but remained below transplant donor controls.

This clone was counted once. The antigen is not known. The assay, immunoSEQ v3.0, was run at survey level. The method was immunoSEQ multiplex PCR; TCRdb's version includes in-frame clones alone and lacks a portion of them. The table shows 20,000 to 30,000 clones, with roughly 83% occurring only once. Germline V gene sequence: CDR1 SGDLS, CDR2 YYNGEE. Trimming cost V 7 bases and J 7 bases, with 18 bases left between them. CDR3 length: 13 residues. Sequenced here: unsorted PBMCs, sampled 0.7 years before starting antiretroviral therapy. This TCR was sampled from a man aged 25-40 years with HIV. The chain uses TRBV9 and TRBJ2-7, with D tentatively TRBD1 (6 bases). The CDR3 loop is CASSFTGLEEQYF. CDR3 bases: TGTGCCAGCTCCTTCACAGGGTTGGAAGAGCAGTACTTC.